This is a list of T cell receptor beta chains from one sample in a study of CD8+ T cells in alopecia areata. Repertoires were generated with immunoSEQ multiplex PCR, while TCRdb's copy carries only in-frame clones and drops some. The sample records more than 200,000 clones, around two fifths being singletons. The sequencing here drew on CD4+ T cells sorted from blood, taken between weeks 36 and 40, from a patient treated with tofacitinib. Source of these receptors: a human donor with alopecia areata. The CDR3 runs from the conserved cysteine through the conserved F or W. Each record gives: J gene, V gene, D gene, clone size, CDR3 protein, CDR3 DNA. The D gene is left open where the match is weak. Clone sizes are given selectively: once, few, many, or a class where the clone is expanded.

j_call: TRBJ2-1
v_call: TRBV6-5
d_call: NA
clone_size: NA
cdr3_aa: CASSRLDPDEQFF
cdr3_nt: TGTGCCAGCAGTCGACTAGATCCTGATGAGCAGTTCTTC

j_call: TRBJ1-4
v_call: TRBV30
d_call: NA
clone_size: NA
cdr3_aa: CAWSVFWGRTNEKLFF
cdr3_nt: TGTGCCTGGAGTGTCTTCTGGGGCAGAACTAATGAAAAACTGTTTTTT

j_call: TRBJ2-1
v_call: TRBV11-2
d_call: TRBD1
clone_size: NA
cdr3_aa: CASSFTTGTNEQFF
cdr3_nt: TGTGCCAGCAGCTTTACGACAGGGACCAATGAGCAGTTCTTC

j_call: TRBJ1-1
v_call: TRBV29-1
d_call: NA
clone_size: few
cdr3_aa: CSVEWGGGAGFF
cdr3_nt: NA

j_call: TRBJ2-2
v_call: TRBV7-7
d_call: NA
clone_size: medium-sized
cdr3_aa: CASSSEVTGELFF
cdr3_nt: TGTGCCAGCAGCTCTGAAGTTACCGGGGAGCTGTTTTTT

j_call: TRBJ1-5
v_call: TRBV30
d_call: TRBD1
clone_size: NA
cdr3_aa: CAWSIGQGSWPQPQHF
cdr3_nt: TGTGCCTGGAGTATCGGACAGGGGAGTTGGCCTCAGCCCCAGCATTTT

j_call: TRBJ2-7
v_call: TRBV7-9
d_call: NA
clone_size: NA
cdr3_aa: CASSSHRDEQYF
cdr3_nt: TGTGCCAGCAGCTCCCACAGGGACGAGCAGTACTTC

j_call: TRBJ1-2
v_call: TRBV6-6
d_call: NA
clone_size: NA
cdr3_aa: CASSYSIRSGDGYTF
cdr3_nt: TGTGCCAGCAGTTACTCGATCAGGTCGGGGGATGGCTACACCTTC

j_call: TRBJ1-1
v_call: TRBV5-1
d_call: TRBD1
clone_size: few
cdr3_aa: CASSLGQGAAEAFF
cdr3_nt: TGCGCCAGCAGCCTAGGACAGGGGGCAGCTGAAGCTTTCTTT

j_call: TRBJ2-5
v_call: TRBV7-2
d_call: NA
clone_size: NA
cdr3_aa: CASSSEETQYF
cdr3_nt: TGTGCCAGCAGCTCGGAAGAGACCCAGTACTTC

j_call: TRBJ1-2
v_call: TRBV2
d_call: NA
clone_size: NA
cdr3_aa: CAGDRERNYGYTF
cdr3_nt: TGTGCTGGAGATCGGGAACGCAACTATGGCTACACCTTC

j_call: TRBJ2-5
v_call: TRBV7-9
d_call: NA
clone_size: NA
cdr3_aa: CASSLSETQYF
cdr3_nt: TGTGCCAGCAGCTTATCTGAGACCCAGTACTTC

j_call: TRBJ2-3
v_call: TRBV7-9
d_call: NA
clone_size: many
cdr3_aa: CASSRTADTQYF
cdr3_nt: TGTGCCAGCAGCCGGACGGCAGATACGCAGTATTTT

j_call: TRBJ2-2
v_call: TRBV28
d_call: TRBD2
clone_size: few
cdr3_aa: CASSLAPGLAGGLRTGELFF
cdr3_nt: TGTGCCAGCAGTTTGGCCCCGGGACTAGCGGGAGGGCTAAGGACCGGGGAGCTGTTTTTT

j_call: TRBJ2-1
v_call: TRBV2
d_call: NA
clone_size: NA
cdr3_aa: CASSAGADEQFF
cdr3_nt: TGTGCCAGCAGTGCTGGAGCCGATGAGCAGTTCTTC

j_call: TRBJ2-7
v_call: TRBV7-2
d_call: TRBD1
clone_size: NA
cdr3_aa: CASSPGTGPDEQYF
cdr3_nt: TGTGCCAGCAGCCCTGGGACAGGTCCGGACGAGCAGTACTTC

j_call: TRBJ2-6
v_call: TRBV9
d_call: NA
clone_size: NA
cdr3_aa: CARPGISGANVLTF
cdr3_nt: TGTGCCCGACCTGGGATCTCTGGGGCCAACGTCCTGACTTTC

j_call: TRBJ2-7
v_call: TRBV7-9
d_call: NA
clone_size: NA
cdr3_aa: CASSQGLADTYEQYF
cdr3_nt: TGTGCCAGCAGCCAGGGGCTAGCGGATACCTACGAGCAGTACTTC

j_call: TRBJ2-1
v_call: TRBV7-3
d_call: NA
clone_size: NA
cdr3_aa: CASSFTTDNEQFF
cdr3_nt: TGTGCCAGCAGCTTTACTACGGATAATGAGCAGTTCTTC

j_call: TRBJ2-3
v_call: TRBV30
d_call: NA
clone_size: NA
cdr3_aa: CAWSGYADTQYF
cdr3_nt: TGTGCCTGGAGCGGGTATGCAGATACGCAGTATTTT

j_call: TRBJ1-2
v_call: TRBV5-1
d_call: TRBD1
clone_size: many
cdr3_aa: CASSPQGAGEPDTF
cdr3_nt: TGCGCCAGCAGCCCCCAGGGGGCCGGGGAACCCGACACCTTC

j_call: TRBJ2-5
v_call: TRBV6-6
d_call: NA
clone_size: few
cdr3_aa: CASRVDSGFGETQYF
cdr3_nt: TGTGCCAGCAGGGTCGACAGTGGCTTTGGGGAGACCCAGTACTTC